This entry features one TCR beta chain sequence. The entry originates in a study of T cells after yellow fever vaccination. TCRdb called the 5' RACE reads again in MiXCR, with one record for every CDR3 protein. Here the sample spans 100,000 to 150,000 distinct CDR3 sequences, about 8.2% being singletons. This CDR3 has 12 residues. Trimming cost V 2 bases and J 7 bases, with 5 bases left between them. Per germline, CDR1 MNHEY and CDR2 SVGEGT. Material: CD8+ T cells sorted from PBMCs, obtained on the day of the yellow fever booster vaccination. This TCR was sampled from a man younger than 35 who received the YFV17D yellow fever vaccine. The chain recombines TRBV6-2 or TRBV6-3 with TRBJ2-2; D call uncertain. Written as DNA, the CDR3 is TGTGCCAGCAGTTACCCGGGCGGGGAGCTGTTTTTT. Translation: CASSYPGGELFF.